In its sample, the clone carrying this T cell receptor (beta chain) was seen once. The data belong to a study of blood T cell repertoires in COVID-19. Study in general: Material from acute and convalescent COVID-19 was sourced from the United States, Italy and Spain. Sample material is recorded as cDNA or gDNA derived from T cells, B-cell-depleted T cells, or PBMCs.

Per the study methods: Amplification of reference gene primers was used by the study to estimate nucleated cell counts. Libraries were prepared by immunoSEQ multiplex PCR; TCRdb keeps only in-frame clonotypes and omits some of them. The V and J calls and clone size are taken from that table; D and trimming were inferred from the DNA. The table lists 200,000 to 300,000 clones, around nine tenths of them singletons, with just under 1% in the top ten. The CDR3 consists of 16 residues. The germline CDR1 and CDR2 sequences are MGHRA and YSYEKL. The J segment lost 0 bases and the V segment lost 4 bases, leaving 6 bases of the junction unmatched.

V gene TRBV4-1 combines with J gene TRBJ1-5, with 7 bases fitting TRBD1. The receptor was isolated from a woman in her thirties or forties who had recovered from COVID-19. The sample consisted of peripheral blood. In DNA form, the CDR3 reads TGCGCCAGCAGCCCCCGACAGGGCAATAGCAATCAGCCCCAGCATTTT. It codes for CASSPRQGNSNQPQHF.